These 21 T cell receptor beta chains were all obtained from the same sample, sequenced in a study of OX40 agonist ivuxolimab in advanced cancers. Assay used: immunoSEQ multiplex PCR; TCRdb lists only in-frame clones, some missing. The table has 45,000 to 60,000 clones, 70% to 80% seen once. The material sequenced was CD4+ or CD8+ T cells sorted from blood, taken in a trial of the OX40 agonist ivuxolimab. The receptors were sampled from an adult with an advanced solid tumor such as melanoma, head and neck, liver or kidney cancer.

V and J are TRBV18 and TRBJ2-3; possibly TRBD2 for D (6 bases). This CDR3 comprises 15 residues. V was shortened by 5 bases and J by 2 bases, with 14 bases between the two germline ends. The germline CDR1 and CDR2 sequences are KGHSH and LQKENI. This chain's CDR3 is CASSALGGDTDTQYF. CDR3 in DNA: TGTGCCAGCTCAGCCCTGGGGGGTGACACAGATACGCAGTATTTT.

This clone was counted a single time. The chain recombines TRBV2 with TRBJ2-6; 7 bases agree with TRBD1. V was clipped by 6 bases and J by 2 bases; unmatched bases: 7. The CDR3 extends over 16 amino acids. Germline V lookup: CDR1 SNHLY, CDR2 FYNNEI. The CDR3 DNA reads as TGTGCCAGCAGGGGACAGAGGGCAACTGGGGCCAACGTCCTGACTTTC. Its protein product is CASRGQRATGANVLTF. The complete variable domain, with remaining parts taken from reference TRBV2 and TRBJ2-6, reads EPEVTQTPSHQVTQMGQEVILRCVPISNHLYFYWYRQILGQKVEFLVSFYNNEISEKSEIFDDQFSVERPDGSNFTLKIRSTKLEDSAMYFCASRGQRATGANVLTFGAGSRLTVL.

CDR3 in DNA: TGTGCCAGCAGTACAGCCTGGGGCAATCAGCCCCAGCATTTT. It codes for CASSTAWGNQPQHF. The chain couples TRBV2 to TRBJ1-5; no clear D. The CDR3 is 14 residues long. Germline lookup yields CDR1 SNHLY and CDR2 FYNNEI. Trimming cost V 5 bases and J 2 bases, with 10 bases left between them.

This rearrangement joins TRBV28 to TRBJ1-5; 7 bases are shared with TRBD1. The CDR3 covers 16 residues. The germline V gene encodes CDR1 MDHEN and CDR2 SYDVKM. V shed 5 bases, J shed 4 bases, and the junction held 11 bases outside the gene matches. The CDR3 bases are TGTGCCAGCAGTAAAATCCGACAGGGCCTTAATCAGCCCCAGCATTTT. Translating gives CASSKIRQGLNQPQHF.

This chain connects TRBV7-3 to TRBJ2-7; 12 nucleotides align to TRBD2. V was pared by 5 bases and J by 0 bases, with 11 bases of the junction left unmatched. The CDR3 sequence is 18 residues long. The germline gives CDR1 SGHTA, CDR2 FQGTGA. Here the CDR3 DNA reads TGTGCCAGCAGCCCCCTCGTACTAGCGGGGGGTAGCTCCTACGAGCAGTACTTC. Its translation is CASSPLVLAGGSSYEQYF.

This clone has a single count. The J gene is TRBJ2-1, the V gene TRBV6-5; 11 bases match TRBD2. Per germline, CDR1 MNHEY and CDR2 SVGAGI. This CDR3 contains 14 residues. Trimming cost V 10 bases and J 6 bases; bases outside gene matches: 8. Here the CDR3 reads CATRTTSGVNEQFF. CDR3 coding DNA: TGTGCCACACGAACGACTAGCGGGGTCAATGAGCAGTTCTTC.

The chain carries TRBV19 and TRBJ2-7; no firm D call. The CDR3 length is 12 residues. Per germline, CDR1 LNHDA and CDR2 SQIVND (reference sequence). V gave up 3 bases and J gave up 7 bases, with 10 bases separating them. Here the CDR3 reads CASSIPLGEQYF. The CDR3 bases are TGTGCCAGTAGTATCCCGCTGGGGGAGCAGTACTTC.

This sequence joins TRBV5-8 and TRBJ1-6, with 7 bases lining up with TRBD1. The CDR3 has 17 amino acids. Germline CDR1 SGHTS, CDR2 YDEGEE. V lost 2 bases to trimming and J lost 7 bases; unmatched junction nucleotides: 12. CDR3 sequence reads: CASSFHRGWRVNSPLHF. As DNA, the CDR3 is TGTGCCAGCAGCTTTCACAGGGGCTGGAGGGTCAATTCACCCCTCCACTTT. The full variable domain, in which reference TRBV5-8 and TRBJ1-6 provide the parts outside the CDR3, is EAGVTQSPTHLIKTRGQQATLRCSPISGHTSVYWYQQALGLGLQFLLWYDEGEERNRGNFPPRFSGRQFPNYSSELNVNALELEDSALYLCASSFHRGWRVNSPLHFGNGTRLTVT.

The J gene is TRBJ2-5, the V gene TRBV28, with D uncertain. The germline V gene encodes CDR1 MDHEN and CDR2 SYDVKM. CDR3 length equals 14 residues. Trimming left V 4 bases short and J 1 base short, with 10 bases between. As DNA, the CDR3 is TGTGCCAGCAGTTCCCCCCGGACCCAAGAGACCCAGTACTTC. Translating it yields CASSSPRTQETQYF.

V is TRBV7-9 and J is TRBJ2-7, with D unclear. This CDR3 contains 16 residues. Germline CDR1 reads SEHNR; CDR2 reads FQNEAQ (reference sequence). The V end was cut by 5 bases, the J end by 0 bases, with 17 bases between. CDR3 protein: CASSRQLDSYSYEQYF. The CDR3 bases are TGTGCCAGCAGCAGGCAACTCGACTCCTACTCCTACGAGCAGTACTTC.

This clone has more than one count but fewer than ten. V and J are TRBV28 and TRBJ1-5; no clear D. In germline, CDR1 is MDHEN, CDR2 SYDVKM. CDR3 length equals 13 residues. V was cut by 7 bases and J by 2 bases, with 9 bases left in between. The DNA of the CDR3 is TGTGCCAGCACCTCGAGAGGCAATCAGCCCCAGCATTTT. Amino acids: CASTSRGNQPQHF.

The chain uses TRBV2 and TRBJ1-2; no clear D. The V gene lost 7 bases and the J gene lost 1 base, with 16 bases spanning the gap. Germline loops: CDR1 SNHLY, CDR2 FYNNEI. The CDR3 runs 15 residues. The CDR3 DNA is TGTGCCAGCACCTCCTCCAGTGGGTATAACTATGGCTACACCTTC. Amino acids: CASTSSSGYNYGYTF.

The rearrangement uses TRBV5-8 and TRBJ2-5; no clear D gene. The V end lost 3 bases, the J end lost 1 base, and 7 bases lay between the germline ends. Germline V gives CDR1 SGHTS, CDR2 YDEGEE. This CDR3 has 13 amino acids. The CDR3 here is CASSSKGQETQYF. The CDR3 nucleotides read TGTGCCAGCAGCTCCAAGGGCCAAGAGACCCAGTACTTC.

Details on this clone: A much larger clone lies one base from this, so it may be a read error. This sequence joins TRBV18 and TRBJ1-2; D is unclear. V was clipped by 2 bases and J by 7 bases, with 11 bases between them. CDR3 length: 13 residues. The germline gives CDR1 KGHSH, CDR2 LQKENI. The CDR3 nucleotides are TGTGCCAGCTCACCATCAGGAGAAAGTGGCTACACCTTC. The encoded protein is CASSPSGESGYTF. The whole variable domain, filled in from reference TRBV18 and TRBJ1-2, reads NAGVMQNPRHLVRRRGQEARLRCSPMKGHSHVYWYRQLPEEGLKFMVYLQKENIIDESGMPKERFSAEFPKEGPSILRIQQVVRGDSAAYFCASSPSGESGYTFGSGTRLTVV.

CDR3 amino acids: CASSLSPGTNYNEQFF. The CDR3 DNA reads as TGCGCCAGCAGCTTGTCACCCGGGACTAACTACAATGAGCAGTTCTTC. The chain couples TRBV5-1 to TRBJ2-1; TRBD2 agrees at 7 bases. V lost 1 base, J lost 3 bases, and 7 bases stayed unmatched. The CDR3 runs to 16 residues. CDR1 and CDR2 (germline): SGHRS, YFSETQ.

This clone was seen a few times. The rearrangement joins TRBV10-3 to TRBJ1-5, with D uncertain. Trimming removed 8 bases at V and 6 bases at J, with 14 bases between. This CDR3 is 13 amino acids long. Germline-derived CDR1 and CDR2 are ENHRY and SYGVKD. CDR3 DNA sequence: TGTGCCATCCAGCCCCAATCGGGTCAGCCCCAGCATTTT. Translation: CAIQPQSGQPQHF.

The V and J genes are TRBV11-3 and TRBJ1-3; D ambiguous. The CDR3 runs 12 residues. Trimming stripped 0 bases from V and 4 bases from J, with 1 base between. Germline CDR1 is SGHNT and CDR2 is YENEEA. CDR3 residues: CASSLDGNTIYF. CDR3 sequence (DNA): TGTGCCAGCAGCTTAGACGGAAACACCATATATTTT.

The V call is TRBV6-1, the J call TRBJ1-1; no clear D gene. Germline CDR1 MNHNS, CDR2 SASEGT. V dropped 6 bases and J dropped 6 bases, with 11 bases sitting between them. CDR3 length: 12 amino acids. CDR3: CASSAEGPEAFF. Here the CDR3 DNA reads TGTGCCAGCAGCGCGGAGGGTCCTGAAGCTTTCTTT.

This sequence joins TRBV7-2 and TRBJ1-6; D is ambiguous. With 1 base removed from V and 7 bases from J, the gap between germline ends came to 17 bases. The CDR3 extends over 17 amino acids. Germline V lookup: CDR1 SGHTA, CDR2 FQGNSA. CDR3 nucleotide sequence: TGTGCCAGCAGCTTAGAGGTAGGCAGATACTTGAATTCACCCCTCCACTTT. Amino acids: CASSLEVGRYLNSPLHF.

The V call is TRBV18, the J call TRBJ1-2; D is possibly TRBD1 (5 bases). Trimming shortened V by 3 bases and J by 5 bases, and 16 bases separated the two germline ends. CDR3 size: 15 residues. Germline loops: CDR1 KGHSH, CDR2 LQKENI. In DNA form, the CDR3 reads TGTGCCAGCTCACCTGAACAGGCAGCGGAGTATGGCTACACCTTC. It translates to CASSPEQAAEYGYTF.

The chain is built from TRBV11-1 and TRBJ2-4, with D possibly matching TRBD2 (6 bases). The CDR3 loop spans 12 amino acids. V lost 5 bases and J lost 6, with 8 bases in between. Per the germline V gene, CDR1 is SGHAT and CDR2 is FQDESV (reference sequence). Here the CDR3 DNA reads TGTGCCAGCAGCGTCGGGGGAAACATTCAGTACTTC. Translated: CASSVGGNIQYF. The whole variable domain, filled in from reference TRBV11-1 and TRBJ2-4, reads EAEVAQSPRYKITEKSQAVAFWCDPISGHATLYWYRQILGQGPELLVQFQDESVVDDSQLPKDRFSAERLKGVDSTLKIQPAELGDSAMYLCASSVGGNIQYFGAGTRLSVL.